This T cell receptor (beta chain) was recorded in a study of T cell changes during pregnancy in multiple sclerosis. The repertoire was sequenced with immunoSEQ multiplex PCR; TCRdb's copy has only in-frame clones and lacks some. The sample contains fewer than 150,000 clones, roughly 97% of which appear only once. The CDR3 is made up of 14 amino acids. Trimming shortened V by 4 bases and J by 4 bases, and 10 bases separated the two germline ends. The germline V gene has CDR1 LNHDA and CDR2 SQIVND (reference sequence). The sequences come from peripheral blood, collected after pregnancy. The TCR was taken from a female donor with multiple sclerosis, enrolled in a pregnancy study. The V and J genes are TRBV19 and TRBJ2-2; D is possibly TRBD2 (5 bases). The CDR3 here is CASSTSGSTGELFF. DNA for the CDR3: TGTGCCAGTAGTACCTCGGGGAGCACCGGGGAGCTGTTTTTT.